The 10 T cell receptor beta chains presented below share a single source sample, sequenced in a study of T-cell memory formation after mild COVID-19. TCRdb analysed the 5' RACE reads with MiXCR anew, one entry per CDR3 protein. In the table there are about 390,000 distinct CDR3 sequences, 15% to 20% of which are singletons. Source material: PBMCs or a T cell subset sorted from them (not recorded which). The receptor source for this set is a man younger than 30 who had mild COVID-19 (a few samples of this study predate the infection). Cell type and time point are not known.

The V and J genes are TRBV29-1 and TRBJ2-3; 12 bases line up with TRBD2. The CDR3 runs to 15 residues. From germline, CDR1 is SQVTM and CDR2 ANQGSEA. The J segment lost 8 bases and the V segment lost 1 base, leaving 7 bases of the junction unmatched. CDR3 sequence (DNA): TGCAGCGTTGAAGTTACTAGCGGGGGGATCGGTACGCAGTATTTT. Translating it yields CSVEVTSGGIGTQYF.

The rearrangement joins TRBV7-2 to TRBJ1-2; no clear D gene. V was cut by 3 bases and J by 4 bases, with 12 bases left in between. The CDR3 consists of 14 residues. The germline gives CDR1 SGHTA, CDR2 FQGNSA. Here the CDR3 DNA reads TGTGCCAGCAGCTTCTATGAGGGTCCCTATGGCTACACCTTC. This codes for CASSFYEGPYGYTF.

The rearrangement uses TRBV6-6 and TRBJ2-4, with 8 bases that match TRBD2. This CDR3 region has 15 residues. Unmatched junction bases numbered 7, after V lost 9 bases and J lost 0 bases. The V gene's germline CDR1 is MNHNY and CDR2 SVGAGI (reference sequence). CDR3 sequence: CASIAGLLAKNIQYF. In DNA form, the CDR3 reads TGTGCCAGTATAGCGGGGTTACTAGCCAAAAACATTCAGTACTTC.

This clonotype was observed at least ten times. This sequence joins TRBV7-6 and TRBJ2-3; 10 bases line up with TRBD2. V trimming: 2 bases; J trimming: 1 base; junction bases outside the gene matches: 0. CDR3 length equals 15 residues. Germline V gene data show CDR1 as SGHVS and CDR2 as FNYEAQ. This chain's CDR3 is CASSLLAGGTDTQYF. In nucleotides, the CDR3 is TGTGCCAGCAGCTTACTAGCGGGGGGCACAGATACGCAGTATTTT.

J is TRBJ2-2 and V is TRBV6-2 or TRBV6-3; TRBD2 matches at 7 bases. Trimming took 8 bases from V and 5 from J; bases not matched to a gene: 2. Germline-derived CDR1 and CDR2 are MNHEY and SVGEGT. The length of the CDR3 is 12 residues. The DNA for the CDR3 is TGTGCCAGCCTAGCGGCTACCGGGGAGCTGTTTTTT. It yields the protein CASLAATGELFF.

This clonotype was found many times. The rearrangement uses TRBV7-6 and TRBJ2-3, with D unclear. V gave up 4 bases and J gave up 0 bases, with 5 bases separating them. Germline CDR1 and CDR2: SGHVS and FNYEAQ. The CDR3 is made up of 13 amino acids. CDR3 coding DNA: TGTGCCAGCAGCTGGGCCAGCACAGATACGCAGTATTTT. Its protein is CASSWASTDTQYF.

This clonotype was seen more than once but under ten times. The chain employs TRBV6-5 and TRBJ2-4, with TRBD1 identical over 12 bases. Germline CDR1 reads MNHEY; CDR2 reads SVGAGI. This CDR3 has 15 residues. J lost 8 bases, V lost 6 bases, and 8 bases had no gene match. The CDR3 loop reads CASSHRDRGRYIQYF. DNA for the CDR3: TGTGCCAGCAGCCACCGGGACAGGGGGCGATACATTCAGTACTTC.

The chain links TRBV12-3 or TRBV12-4 to TRBJ1-6, with D unresolved. This CDR3 region has 13 residues. Deletions cut 0 bases from V and 11 bases from J, with 8 bases between. The CDR3 loop reads CASSLAAGTPLHF. The CDR3 nucleotides are TGTGCCAGCAGTTTAGCCGCAGGTACACCCCTCCACTTT.

V and J are TRBV5-1 and TRBJ2-1, with no clear D. The CDR3 is 14 residues long. Trimming took 1 base from V and 0 from J, leaving 5 bases between them. Germline CDR1 is SGHRS and CDR2 is YFSETQ. CDR3 loop: CASSLPDSYNEQFF. CDR3 bases: TGCGCCAGCAGCTTGCCCGACTCCTACAATGAGCAGTTCTTC.

The rearrangement uses TRBV9 and TRBJ2-7; 8 nucleotides line up with TRBD1. The V and J ends lost 4 bases and 5 bases, in that order; junction bases with no gene match: 11. From germline, CDR1 is SGDLS and CDR2 YYNGEE. CDR3 size: 15 residues. CDR3 amino acids: CASSPWDRMFDEQYF. The CDR3 DNA reads TGTGCCAGCAGCCCATGGGACAGGATGTTCGACGAGCAGTACTTC. Looking up the rest from reference TRBV9 and TRBJ2-7 gives the full variable domain: DSGVTQTPKHLITATGQRVTLRCSPRSGDLSVYWYQQSLDQGLQFLIQYYNGEERAKGNILERFSAQQFPDLHSELNLSSLELGDSALYFCASSPWDRMFDEQYFGPGTRLTVT.